The rows below give T cell receptor beta chains drawn from one sample of a study of OX40 agonist ivuxolimab in advanced cancers. The method was immunoSEQ multiplex PCR; TCRdb's version includes in-frame clones alone and lacks a portion of them. Of about 68,000 clones listed, 86% are singletons. The sample in question was CD4+ or CD8+ T cells sorted from blood, obtained in a trial of the OX40 agonist ivuxolimab. The receptors were sampled from an adult with an advanced solid tumor such as melanoma, head and neck, liver or kidney cancer. CDR3s include the opening cysteine and the closing phenylalanine or tryptophan. The D gene is left open where the match is weak.

D gene: .; J gene: TRBJ2-7; V gene: TRBV21-1; CDR3 length: 11; CDR3 protein: CASSGGYEQYF
D gene: TRBD1; J gene: TRBJ2-3; V gene: TRBV19; CDR3 length: 14; CDR3 protein: CASRDRGKADTQYF
D gene: TRBD2; J gene: TRBJ2-3; V gene: TRBV9; CDR3 length: 14; CDR3 protein: CASRAGVGTDTQYF
D gene: TRBD2; J gene: TRBJ2-2; V gene: TRBV14; CDR3 length: 17; CDR3 protein: CASSQDPAGYNTGELFF
D gene: .; J gene: TRBJ1-6; V gene: TRBV4-1; CDR3 length: 17; CDR3 protein: CASSQAPGSRRGSPLHF
D gene: .; J gene: TRBJ2-7; V gene: TRBV4-1; CDR3 length: 14; CDR3 protein: CASSLGVGIYEQCF
D gene: TRBD2; J gene: TRBJ2-3; V gene: TRBV7-3; CDR3 length: 17; CDR3 protein: CASSLGTSGSGTDTQYF
D gene: .; J gene: TRBJ2-1; V gene: TRBV4-1; CDR3 length: 15; CDR3 protein: CASSQAGLSYNEQFF
D gene: .; J gene: TRBJ2-7; V gene: TRBV27; CDR3 length: 15; CDR3 protein: CASSLGLNFPYEQYF
D gene: .; J gene: TRBJ2-2; V gene: TRBV27; CDR3 length: 15; CDR3 protein: CASRRAGGNTGELFF
D gene: .; J gene: TRBJ2-7; V gene: TRBV6-5; CDR3 length: 14; CDR3 protein: CASTNPGPNYEQYF
D gene: TRBD2; J gene: TRBJ2-3; V gene: TRBV28; CDR3 length: 17; CDR3 protein: CASSPYSGGGLTDTQYF
D gene: .; J gene: TRBJ1-5; V gene: TRBV27; CDR3 length: 14; CDR3 protein: CASASRGLRQPQHF
D gene: .; J gene: TRBJ1-1; V gene: TRBV27; CDR3 length: 14; CDR3 protein: CASSDRFWNTEAFF
D gene: TRBD2; J gene: TRBJ2-5; V gene: TRBV29-1; CDR3 length: 16; CDR3 protein: CSVDSWTSGREETQYF
D gene: .; J gene: TRBJ1-4; V gene: TRBV5-5; CDR3 length: 17; CDR3 protein: CASSFISRTGGNEKLFF
D gene: .; J gene: TRBJ2-1; V gene: TRBV11-2; CDR3 length: 13; CDR3 protein: CASSPRLVNEQFF
D gene: .; J gene: TRBJ1-5; V gene: TRBV5-6; CDR3 length: 15; CDR3 protein: CASSRLGYSNQPQHF
D gene: TRBD2; J gene: TRBJ2-3; V gene: TRBV18; CDR3 length: 17; CDR3 protein: CASSPPKGAGGADTQYF
D gene: TRBD2; J gene: TRBJ2-3; V gene: TRBV7-3; CDR3 length: 15; CDR3 protein: CASSNLAGSIDTQYF
D gene: .; J gene: TRBJ2-3; V gene: TRBV6-5; CDR3 length: 14; CDR3 protein: CASRWTLSTDTQYF
D gene: .; J gene: TRBJ1-4; V gene: TRBV18; CDR3 length: 14; CDR3 protein: CASSRGRQDEKLFF
D gene: .; J gene: TRBJ1-2; V gene: TRBV10-3; CDR3 length: 15; CDR3 protein: CAISESQGYAYGYTF
D gene: TRBD1; J gene: TRBJ1-5; V gene: TRBV5-1; CDR3 length: 16; CDR3 protein: CASSLYPDRVGQPQHF
D gene: TRBD1; J gene: TRBJ1-2; V gene: TRBV5-4; CDR3 length: 13; CDR3 protein: CASSPDRVSGYTF
D gene: .; J gene: TRBJ2-5; V gene: TRBV5-1; CDR3 length: 14; CDR3 protein: CASSLSGDGETQYF
D gene: .; J gene: TRBJ2-7; V gene: TRBV6-5; CDR3 length: 14; CDR3 protein: CASSSIGGSYEQYF
D gene: TRBD2; J gene: TRBJ2-5; V gene: TRBV5-1; CDR3 length: 14; CDR3 protein: CASSQTSVEETQYF
D gene: TRBD1; J gene: TRBJ1-5; V gene: TRBV6-1; CDR3 length: 11; CDR3 protein: CARTGDQPQHF
D gene: .; J gene: TRBJ1-2; V gene: TRBV5-1; CDR3 length: 14; CDR3 protein: CASSLDSKNYGYTF
D gene: .; J gene: TRBJ2-2; V gene: TRBV6-4; CDR3 length: 14; CDR3 protein: CASKFEANTGELFF
D gene: TRBD2; J gene: TRBJ2-1; V gene: TRBV7-9; CDR3 length: 19; CDR3 protein: CASSLVGTSGVGSYNEQFF
D gene: .; J gene: TRBJ1-6; V gene: TRBV10-2; CDR3 length: 12; CDR3 protein: CASRPDNSPLHF
D gene: TRBD1; J gene: TRBJ2-1; V gene: TRBV7-2; CDR3 length: 13; CDR3 protein: CASSSDRLNEQFF